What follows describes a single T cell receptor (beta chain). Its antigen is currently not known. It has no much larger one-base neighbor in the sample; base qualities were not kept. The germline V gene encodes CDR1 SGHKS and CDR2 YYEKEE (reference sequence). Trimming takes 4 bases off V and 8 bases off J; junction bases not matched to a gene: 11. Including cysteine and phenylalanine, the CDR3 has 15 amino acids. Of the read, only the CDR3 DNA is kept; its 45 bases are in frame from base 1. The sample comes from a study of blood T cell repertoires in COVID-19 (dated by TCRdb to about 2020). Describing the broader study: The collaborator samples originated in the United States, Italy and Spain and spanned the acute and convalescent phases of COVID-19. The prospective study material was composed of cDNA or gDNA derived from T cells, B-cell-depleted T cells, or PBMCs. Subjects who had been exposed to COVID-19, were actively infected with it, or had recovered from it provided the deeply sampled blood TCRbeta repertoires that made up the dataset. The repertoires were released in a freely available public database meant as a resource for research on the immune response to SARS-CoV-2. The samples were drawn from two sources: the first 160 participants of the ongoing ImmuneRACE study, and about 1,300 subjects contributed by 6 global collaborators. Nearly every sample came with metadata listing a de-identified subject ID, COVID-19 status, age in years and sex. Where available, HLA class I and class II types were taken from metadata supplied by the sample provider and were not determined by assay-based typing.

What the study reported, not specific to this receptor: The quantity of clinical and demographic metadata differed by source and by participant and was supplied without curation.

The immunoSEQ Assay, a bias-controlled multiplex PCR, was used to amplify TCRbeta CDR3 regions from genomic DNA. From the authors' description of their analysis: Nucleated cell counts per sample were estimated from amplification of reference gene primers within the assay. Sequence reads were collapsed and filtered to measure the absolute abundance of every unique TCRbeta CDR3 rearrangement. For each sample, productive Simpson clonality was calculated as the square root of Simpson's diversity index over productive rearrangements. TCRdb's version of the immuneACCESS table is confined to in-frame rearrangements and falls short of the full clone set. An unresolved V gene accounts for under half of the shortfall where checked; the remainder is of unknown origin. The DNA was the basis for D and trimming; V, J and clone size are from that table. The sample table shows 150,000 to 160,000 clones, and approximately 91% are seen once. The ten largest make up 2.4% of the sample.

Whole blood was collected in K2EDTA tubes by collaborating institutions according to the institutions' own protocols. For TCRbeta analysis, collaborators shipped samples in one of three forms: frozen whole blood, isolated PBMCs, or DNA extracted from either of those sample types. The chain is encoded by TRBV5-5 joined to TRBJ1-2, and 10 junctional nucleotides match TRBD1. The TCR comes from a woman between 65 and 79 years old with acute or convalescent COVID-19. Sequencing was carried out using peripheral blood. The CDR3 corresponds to CASSPGDRGPDGYTF. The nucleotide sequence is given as TGTGCCAGCAGCCCCGGCGACAGGGGGCCGGACGGCTACACCTTC. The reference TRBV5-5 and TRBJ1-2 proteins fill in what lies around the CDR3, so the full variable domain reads DAGVTQSPTHLIKTRGQQVTLRCSPISGHKSVSWYQQVLGQGPQFIFQYYEKEERGRGNFPDRFSARQFPNYSSELNVNALLLGDSALYLCASSPGDRGPDGYTFGSGTRLTVV.